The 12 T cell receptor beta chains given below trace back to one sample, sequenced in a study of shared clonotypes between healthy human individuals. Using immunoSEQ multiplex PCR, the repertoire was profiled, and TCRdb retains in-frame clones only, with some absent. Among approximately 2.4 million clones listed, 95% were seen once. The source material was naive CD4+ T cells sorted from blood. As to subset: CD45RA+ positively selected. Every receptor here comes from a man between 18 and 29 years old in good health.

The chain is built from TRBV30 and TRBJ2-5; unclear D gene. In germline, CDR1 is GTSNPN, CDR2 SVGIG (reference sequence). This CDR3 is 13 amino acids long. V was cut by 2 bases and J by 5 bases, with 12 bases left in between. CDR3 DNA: TGTGCCTGGAGTTTGAGGCCTGGGGAGACCCAGTACTTC. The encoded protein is CAWSLRPGETQYF. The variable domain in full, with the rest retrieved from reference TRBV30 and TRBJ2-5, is SQTIHQWPATLVQPVGSPLSLECTVEGTSNPNLYWYRQAAGRGLQLLFYSVGIGQISSEVPQNLSASRPQDRQFILSSKKLLLSDSGFYLCAWSLRPGETQYFGPGTRLLVL.

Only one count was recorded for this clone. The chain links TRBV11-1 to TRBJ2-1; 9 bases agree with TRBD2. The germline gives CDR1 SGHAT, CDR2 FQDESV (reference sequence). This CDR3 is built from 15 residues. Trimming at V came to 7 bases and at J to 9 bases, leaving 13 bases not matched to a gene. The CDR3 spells CASTLARGLASEQFF. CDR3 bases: TGTGCCAGCACCTTGGCCCGAGGACTAGCGAGTGAGCAGTTCTTC.

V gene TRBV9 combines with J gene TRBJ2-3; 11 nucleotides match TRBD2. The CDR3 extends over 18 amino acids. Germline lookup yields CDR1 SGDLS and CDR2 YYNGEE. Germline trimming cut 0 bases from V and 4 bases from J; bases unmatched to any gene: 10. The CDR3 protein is CASSVGIAGGPGPDTQYF. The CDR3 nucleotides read TGTGCCAGCAGCGTAGGGATAGCGGGAGGGCCGGGGCCAGATACGCAGTATTTT.

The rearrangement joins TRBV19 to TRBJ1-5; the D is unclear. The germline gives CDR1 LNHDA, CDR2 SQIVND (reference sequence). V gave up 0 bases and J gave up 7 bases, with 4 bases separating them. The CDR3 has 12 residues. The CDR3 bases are TGTGCCAGTAGTATAGAGGCACAGCCCCAGCATTTT. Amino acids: CASSIEAQPQHF.

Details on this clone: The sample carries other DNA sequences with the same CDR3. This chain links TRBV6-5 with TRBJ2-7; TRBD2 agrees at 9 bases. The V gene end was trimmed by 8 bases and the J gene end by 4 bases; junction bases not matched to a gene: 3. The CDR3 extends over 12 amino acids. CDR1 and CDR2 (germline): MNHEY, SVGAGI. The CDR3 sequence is CASRGLAYEQYF. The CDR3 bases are TGTGCCAGCCGGGGACTAGCTTACGAGCAGTACTTC.

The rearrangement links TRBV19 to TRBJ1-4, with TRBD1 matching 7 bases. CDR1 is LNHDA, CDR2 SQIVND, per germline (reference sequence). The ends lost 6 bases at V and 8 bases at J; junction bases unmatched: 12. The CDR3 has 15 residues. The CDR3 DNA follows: TGTGCCAGTAGCCCCGGGACAGTGGCTTTCGAAAAACTGTTTTTT. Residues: CASSPGTVAFEKLFF.

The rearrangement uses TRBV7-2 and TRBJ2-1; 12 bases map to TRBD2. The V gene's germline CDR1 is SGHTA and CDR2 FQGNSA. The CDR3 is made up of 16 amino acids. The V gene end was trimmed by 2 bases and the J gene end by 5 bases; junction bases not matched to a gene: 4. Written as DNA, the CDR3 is TGTGCCAGCAGCTTAAGTCTAGCGGGAGGGGACAATGAGCAGTTCTTC. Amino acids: CASSLSLAGGDNEQFF.

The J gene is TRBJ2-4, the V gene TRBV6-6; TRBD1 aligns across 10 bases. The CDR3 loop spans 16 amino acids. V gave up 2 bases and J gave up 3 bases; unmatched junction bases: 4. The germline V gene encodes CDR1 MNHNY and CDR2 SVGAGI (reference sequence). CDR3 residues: CASSYGTGVGKNIQYF. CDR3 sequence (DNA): TGTGCCAGCAGTTACGGGACAGGGGTGGGCAAAAACATTCAGTACTTC.

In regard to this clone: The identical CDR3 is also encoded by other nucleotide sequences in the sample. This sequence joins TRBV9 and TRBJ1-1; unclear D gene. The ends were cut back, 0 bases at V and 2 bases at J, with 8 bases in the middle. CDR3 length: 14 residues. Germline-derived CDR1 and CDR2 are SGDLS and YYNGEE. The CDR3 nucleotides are TGTGCCAGCAGCGTAGGGGGTCCCAACACTGAAGCTTTCTTT. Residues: CASSVGGPNTEAFF.

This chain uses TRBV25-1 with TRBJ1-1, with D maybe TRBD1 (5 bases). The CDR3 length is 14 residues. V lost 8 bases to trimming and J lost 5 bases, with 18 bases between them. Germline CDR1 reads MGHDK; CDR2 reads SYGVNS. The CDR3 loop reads CASSPGGSGTEAFF. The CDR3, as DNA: TGTGCCAGCTCCCCCGGGGGTAGTGGGACTGAAGCTTTCTTT.

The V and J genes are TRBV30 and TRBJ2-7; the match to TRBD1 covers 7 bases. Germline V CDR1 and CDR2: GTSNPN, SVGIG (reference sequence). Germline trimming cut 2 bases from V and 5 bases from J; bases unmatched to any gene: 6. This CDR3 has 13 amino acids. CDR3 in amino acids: CAWSLGGTDEQYF. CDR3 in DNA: TGTGCCTGGAGTTTAGGGGGCACGGACGAGCAGTACTTC. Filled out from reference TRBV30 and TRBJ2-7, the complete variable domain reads SQTIHQWPATLVQPVGSPLSLECTVEGTSNPNLYWYRQAAGRGLQLLFYSVGIGQISSEVPQNLSASRPQDRQFILSSKKLLLSDSGFYLCAWSLGGTDEQYFGPGTRLTVT.

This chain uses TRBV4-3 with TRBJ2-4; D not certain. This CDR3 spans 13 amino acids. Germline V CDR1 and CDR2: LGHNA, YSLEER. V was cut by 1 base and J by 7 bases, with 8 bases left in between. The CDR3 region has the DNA TGCGCCAGCAGCCAAGGGACCCAGAACATTCAGTACTTC. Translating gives CASSQGTQNIQYF.